This T cell receptor beta chain was captured by sequencing in a study of molecular identifiers for immune sequencing clone quantification. As for the study in general: Replicate experiments divided RNA from roughly 20,000 or 100,000 naive CD8 cells into five parts and sequenced four. Study-wide points: In naive cells, clones above 20 RNA copies held under 1% of molecules, whereas in effector cells they held over 98%.

Each CDR3 protein gets one entry after TCRdb re-called the PCR reads with MiXCR. Counted here are under 800,000 distinct CDR3 sequences, roughly 27% occurring once; the ten biggest clones make up 0.6% to 0.9%. This clonotype was observed a few times. Its antigen remains unidentified. Naive CD8 libraries were made from roughly 20,000 to 1,000,000 sorted cells, and they used 10%, 30% or 50% RNA. Sorting isolated naive CD8 T cells as CD8+CD4-CCR7+CD45RA+ events. V was cut by 0 bases and J by 4 bases, with 13 bases left in between. In germline, CDR1 is SGHKS, CDR2 YYEKEE (reference sequence). The CDR3 covers 15 residues.

The V call is TRBV5-5, the J call TRBJ1-1; no definite D call. Sequencing was done on a sample of naive CD8+ T cells from blood, with Jurkat cell RNA spiked in. This sample's subset: FACS-sorted CD8+CD4-CCR7+CD45RA+ naive T cells. This TCR came from a human donor in good health. Some libraries in this study had Jurkat cell RNA spiked in. The CDR3 here is CASSLGPATGTEAFF. Here the CDR3 DNA reads TGTGCCAGCAGCTTGGGTCCAGCCACGGGCACTGAAGCTTTCTTT.